The 20 T cell receptor beta chains listed next were all sequenced from one sample in a study of Graves' ophthalmopathy and Graves' hyperthyroidism. TCR beta CDR3 amplification used RNA transcripts. The workflow started with a first-round RT-PCR run with HTBI primers and then moved on to a second-round multiplex PCR. Via MiXCR, TCRdb re-called the multiplex PCR reads, giving one row per CDR3 protein. The data contain some 380,000 distinct CDR3 sequences, roughly 14% of them singletons. The specimen was peripheral blood. These receptor sequences come from a woman aged 18-29 years with stable Graves' hyperthyroidism.

The table lists this clonotype with many counts. The chain recombines TRBV6-5 with TRBJ1-2, with D maybe TRBD1 (5 bases). The V gene lost 2 bases and the J gene lost 5 bases, with 6 bases spanning the gap. The CDR3 length is 12 residues. Germline V lookup: CDR1 MNHEY, CDR2 SVGAGI. The CDR3 coding sequence is TGTGCCAGCAGTTACGGGGGGTATGGCTACACCTTC. This encodes CASSYGGYGYTF.

There are many counts of this clonotype. Written as DNA, the CDR3 is TGTGCCAGCAGTGAGCAGGGCTCAGCTAACTATGGCTACACCTTC. Its translation: CASSEQGSANYGYTF. The chain couples TRBV2 to TRBJ1-2; weak D call: TRBD1 (5 bases). Per germline, CDR1 SNHLY and CDR2 FYNNEI. Between the trimmed V and J ends, which lost 3 bases and 0 bases, there was a span of 11 bases. This CDR3 contains 15 residues.

This clonotype was picked up many times. The CDR3 loop is CATSDLSAGGLETQYF. DNA of the CDR3: TGTGCCACCAGTGATTTGTCAGCGGGGGGGCTGGAGACCCAGTACTTC. The genes are TRBV24-1 and TRBJ2-5; 10 bases line up with TRBD2. Unmatched junction bases numbered 5, after V lost 0 bases and J lost 5 bases. The CDR3 is made up of 16 amino acids. Germline V gene data show CDR1 as KGHDR and CDR2 as SFDVKD.

The table lists this clonotype with many counts. The gene calls are TRBV6-5 and TRBJ2-2; the D gene is possibly TRBD1 (5 bases). Germline V lookup: CDR1 MNHEY, CDR2 SVGAGI. The CDR3 consists of 13 residues. V gave up 2 bases and J gave up 6 bases, with 7 bases separating them. The CDR3 here is CASSYRGPGELFF. The CDR3 bases are TGTGCCAGCAGTTACAGGGGCCCCGGGGAGCTGTTTTTT.

The sample holds many counts of this clonotype. The V call is TRBV7-9, the J call TRBJ1-2; 9 bases are a match to TRBD1. The CDR3 has 12 amino acids. The junction had 3 bases not matched to a gene; V was cut back by 5 bases and J by 8 bases. Per the germline V gene, CDR1 is SEHNR and CDR2 is FQNEAQ (reference sequence). CDR3 protein: CASSRDREGYTF. CDR3 in DNA: TGTGCCAGCAGCCGGGACAGGGAAGGCTACACCTTC. The full variable domain, with the rest looked up from reference TRBV7-9 and TRBJ1-2, is DTGVSQNPRHKITKRGQNVTFRCDPISEHNRLYWYRQTLGQGPEFLTYFQNEAQLEKSRLLSDRFSAERPKGSFSTLEIQRTEQGDSAMYLCASSRDREGYTFGSGTRLTVV.

This clonotype was found many times. The V and J genes are TRBV19 and TRBJ2-7; 7 bases match TRBD2. The germline V gene encodes CDR1 LNHDA and CDR2 SQIVND (reference sequence). The CDR3 runs to 16 residues. The J segment lost 0 bases and the V segment lost 1 base, leaving 6 bases of the junction unmatched. The CDR3 reads CASSIAVSGASYEQYF. In DNA, the CDR3 is TGTGCCAGTAGTATAGCCGTCAGCGGGGCCTCCTACGAGCAGTACTTC. Full variable domain (outside the CDR3, taken from reference TRBV19 and TRBJ2-7): DGGITQSPKYLFRKEGQNVTLSCEQNLNHDAMYWYRQDPGQGLRLIYYSQIVNDFQKGDIAEGYSVSREKKESFPLTVTSAQKNPTAFYLCASSIAVSGASYEQYFGPGTRLTVT.

This clonotype was seen only once. Possible read error: a much larger clone is one base away. The J gene is TRBJ1-5, the V gene TRBV12-5, with no clear D. CDR3 length: 13 amino acids. Germline V CDR1 and CDR2: LGHNT, FRNRAP. CDR3 in DNA: TGTGCTAGTGCTAAATCACGTGGTCAGCCCCAGCGTTTT. Protein: CASAKSRGQPQRF.

This clonotype occurred many times. This rearrangement joins TRBV20-1 to TRBJ2-2; D not resolved. This CDR3 has 13 residues. V was trimmed by 4 bases and J by 2 bases, leaving 8 bases between them. Germline CDR1 reads DFQATT; CDR2 reads SNEGSKA (reference sequence). This CDR3 reads CSATSFNTGELFF. CDR3 nucleotides: TGCAGTGCTACCAGTTTCAACACCGGGGAGCTGTTTTTT.

The V gene is TRBV7-2, the J gene TRBJ1-1; D gene ambiguous. The V and J ends lost 0 bases and 0 bases respectively, with 11 bases between them. The CDR3 totals 16 residues. Germline-derived CDR1 and CDR2 are SGHTA and FQGNSA. CDR3 region: CASSLASGLLNTEAFF. The CDR3 region has the DNA TGTGCCAGCAGCTTAGCATCCGGATTACTGAACACTGAAGCTTTCTTT.

This clonotype was observed at least ten times. The chain is built from TRBV7-9 and TRBJ2-5; TRBD1 agrees at 10 bases. Losses at the gene ends were 4 bases for V and 5 bases for J; bases not matched to a gene: 10. The CDR3 runs 16 residues. Germline V lookup: CDR1 SEHNR, CDR2 FQNEAQ (reference sequence). The CDR3 nucleotides are TGTGCCAGCAGCTCCACCGGCGACAGGGGGCGTGAGACCCAGTACTTC. Its translation is CASSSTGDRGRETQYF.

Ten or more counts support this clonotype. This rearrangement joins TRBV20-1 to TRBJ1-1; D is unclear. Between the trimmed V and J ends, which lost 6 bases and 0 bases, there was a span of 14 bases. CDR3 length: 14 amino acids. Germline loops: CDR1 DFQATT, CDR2 SNEGSKA (reference sequence). The CDR3 region is CSANSGSLNTEAFF. CDR3 coding DNA: TGCAGTGCCAACAGCGGGTCTCTGAACACTGAAGCTTTCTTT.

The rearrangement links TRBV28 to TRBJ2-7; D might be TRBD2 (6 bases). This CDR3 has 14 amino acids. V lost 1 base and J 10 bases, leaving 17 bases between the germline ends. CDR1 is MDHEN and CDR2 is SYDVKM in the germline V gene. The CDR3 loop reads CASSLYPQSGAQYF. The CDR3 DNA reads TGTGCCAGCAGTTTATACCCCCAATCGGGAGCTCAGTACTTC.

This clonotype appeared many times. The CDR3 loop is CASTWIRGGEAFF. The DNA of the CDR3 is TGTGCCAGCACCTGGATCCGGGGAGGGGAAGCTTTCTTT. The V gene is TRBV2, the J gene TRBJ1-1; D is undetermined. The germline CDR1 and CDR2 sequences are SNHLY and FYNNEI. The CDR3 contains 13 residues. Trimming removed 7 bases at V and 8 bases at J, with 17 bases between.

Ten or more counts support this clonotype. The CDR3, as DNA: TGTGCCAGCAGCCCAAACATTGGACGGCTGGGCACTGAAGCTTTCTTT. It codes for CASSPNIGRLGTEAFF. V and J are TRBV7-3 and TRBJ1-1; D remains ambiguous. This CDR3 has 16 amino acids. The V gene's germline CDR1 is SGHTA and CDR2 FQGTGA. With 5 bases removed from V and 4 bases from J, the gap between germline ends came to 20 bases.

This clonotype showed up many times. The rearrangement links TRBV6-4 to TRBJ1-2; 7 bases line up with TRBD1. Germline V gene data show CDR1 as MRHNA and CDR2 as SNTAGT. The CDR3 covers 16 residues. V lost 2 bases, J lost 7 bases, and 13 bases stayed unmatched. The CDR3 DNA reads as TGTGCCAGCAGTGACGTGCGACAGGGTGTACGGAGTGGCTACACCTTC. This translates into CASSDVRQGVRSGYTF.

This clonotype came up many times. The chain joins TRBV11-2 to TRBJ2-7; 9 nucleotides agree with TRBD2. The V and J ends lost 6 bases and 3 bases, in that order; junction bases with no gene match: 15. In germline, CDR1 is SGHAT, CDR2 FQNNGV. The CDR3 is made up of 17 amino acids. In nucleotides, the CDR3 is TGTGCCAGCAGTTACGACCCAGGGACTAGCATCTTCTACGAGCAGTACTTC. This gives the protein CASSYDPGTSIFYEQYF.

This clonotype was seen at least ten times. This rearrangement joins TRBV19 to TRBJ2-7; possibly TRBD1 or TRBD2 for D (5 bases each). Germline V gene data show CDR1 as LNHDA and CDR2 as SQIVND (reference sequence). With 1 base removed from V and 7 bases from J, the gap between germline ends came to 11 bases. CDR3 length: 13 residues. CDR3 DNA sequence: TGTGCCAGTAGTATAGCGTTGGGGGAAGAGCAGTACTTC. It yields the protein CASSIALGEEQYF. Combining the CDR3 with reference TRBV19 and TRBJ2-7 gives the whole variable domain DGGITQSPKYLFRKEGQNVTLSCEQNLNHDAMYWYRQDPGQGLRLIYYSQIVNDFQKGDIAEGYSVSREKKESFPLTVTSAQKNPTAFYLCASSIALGEEQYFGPGTRLTVT.

Many counts were recorded for this clonotype. The chain couples TRBV12-5 to TRBJ1-5; 9 nucleotides align to TRBD1. The germline V gene has CDR1 LGHNT and CDR2 FRNRAP. V lost 4 bases to trimming and J lost 2 bases; unmatched junction nucleotides: 9. This CDR3 has 17 residues. CDR3 amino acids: CASGSPRDRDGNQPQHF. CDR3 DNA: TGTGCTAGTGGTTCTCCTCGGGACAGGGATGGCAATCAGCCCCAGCATTTT.

The rearrangement uses TRBV6-5 and TRBJ2-7, with D possibly called TRBD1 or TRBD2 (7 bases each). Germline loops: CDR1 MNHEY, CDR2 SVGAGI. The V and J ends lost 2 bases and 3 bases respectively, with 14 bases between them. This CDR3 region has 15 residues. CDR3 nucleotides: TGTGCCAGCAGTTACAAAGCAGGGGGGGACTACGAGCAGTACTTC. This gives the protein CASSYKAGGDYEQYF.

This clonotype was seen repeatedly, ten times or more. The V call is TRBV12-5, the J call TRBJ2-7; 10 bases match TRBD1. The CDR3 extends over 16 amino acids. J lost 2 bases, V lost 0 bases, and 4 bases had no gene match. CDR1 and CDR2 from the germline V gene are LGHNT and FRNRAP. The CDR3 protein is CASGLVGTGAPYEQYF. CDR3 nucleotides: TGTGCTAGTGGTTTGGTAGGGACAGGGGCCCCCTACGAGCAGTACTTC.